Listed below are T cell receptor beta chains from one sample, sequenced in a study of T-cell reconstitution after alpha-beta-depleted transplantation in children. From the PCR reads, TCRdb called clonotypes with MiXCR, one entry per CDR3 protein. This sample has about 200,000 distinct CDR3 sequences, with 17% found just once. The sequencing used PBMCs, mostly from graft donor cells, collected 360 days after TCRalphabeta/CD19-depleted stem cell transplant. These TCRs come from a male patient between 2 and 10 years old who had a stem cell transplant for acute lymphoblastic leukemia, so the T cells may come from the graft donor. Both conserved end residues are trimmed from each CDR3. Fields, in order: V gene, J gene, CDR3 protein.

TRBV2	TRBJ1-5	ASSTQGASNQPQH
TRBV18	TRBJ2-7	ASSPQDRDYEQY
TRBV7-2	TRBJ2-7	ASSSGTTYEQY
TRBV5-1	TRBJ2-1	ASSSLIAGAFLDEQF
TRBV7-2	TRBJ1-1	ASSPQQGGTEAF
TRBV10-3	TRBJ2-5	AISESETSEGETQY
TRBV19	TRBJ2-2	ASSILTGELF
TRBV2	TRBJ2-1	ATPLGRDEQF
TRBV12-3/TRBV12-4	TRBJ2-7	ASSLPGGPYEQY
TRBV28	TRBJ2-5	ASSWTSGGKKETQY
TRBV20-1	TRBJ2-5	SAPRLGPETQY
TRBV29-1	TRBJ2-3	SVEDRKRADTQY
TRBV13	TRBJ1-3	ASSSTASSGNTIY
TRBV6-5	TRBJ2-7	ASSYQSWYEQY
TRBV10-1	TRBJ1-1	ASSEGGTEAF
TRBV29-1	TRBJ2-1	SVEDRLAGSYNEQF
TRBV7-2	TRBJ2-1	ASSLVGGAGFGEQF
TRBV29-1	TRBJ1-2	SATPTQGGHGYT
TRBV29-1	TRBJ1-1	SARTGYTEAF
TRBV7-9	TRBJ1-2	ASSFSENYGYT